This TCR beta chain was profiled in a study of blood T cell repertoires in COVID-19. Study-level information: The study drew acute and convalescent COVID-19 samples from the United States, Italy and Spain. PBMCs, B-cell-depleted T cells, or T cells provided the cDNA or gDNA that made up the material.

Per the germline V gene, CDR1 is LGHDT and CDR2 is YNNKEL (reference sequence). The CDR3 has 16 residues. The junction had 10 bases not matched to a gene; V was cut back by 4 bases and J by 3 bases. Under the authors' procedure: The assay estimated nucleated cells by amplifying reference gene primers. The method was immunoSEQ multiplex PCR; TCRdb's version includes in-frame clones alone and lacks a portion of them. Clonal size and the V and J genes are those of that table, whereas D and trimming came from the DNA. The sample has about 130,000 clones, approximately 81% seen once. The receptor was derived from a man older than 75 with COVID-19, enrolled during active disease. The material sequenced was peripheral blood. The chain carries TRBV3-1 (or the pseudogene TRBV3-2) and TRBJ2-7, with 9 bases lining up with TRBD2. CDR3: CASSPLGAGGFYEQYF. Written as DNA, the CDR3 is TGTGCCAGCAGCCCCCTGGGAGCGGGAGGTTTCTACGAGCAGTACTTC.